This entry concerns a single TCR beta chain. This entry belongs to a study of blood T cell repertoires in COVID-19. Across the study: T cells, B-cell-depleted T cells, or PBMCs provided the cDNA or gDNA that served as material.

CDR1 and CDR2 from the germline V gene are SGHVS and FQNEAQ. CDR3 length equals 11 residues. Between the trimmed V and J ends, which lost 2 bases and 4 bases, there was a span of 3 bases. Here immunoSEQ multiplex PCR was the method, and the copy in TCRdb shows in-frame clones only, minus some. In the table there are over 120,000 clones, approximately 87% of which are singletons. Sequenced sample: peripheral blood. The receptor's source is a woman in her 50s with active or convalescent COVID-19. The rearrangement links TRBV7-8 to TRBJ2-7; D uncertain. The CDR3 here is CASSLQYEQYF. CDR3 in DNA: TGTGCCAGCAGCTTACAGTACGAGCAGTACTTC.